One and the same sample provided the 11 T cell receptor beta chains below, sequenced in a study of cytomegalovirus exposure and HLA in healthy donors. With 60 Vbeta and 13 Jbeta primers, the PCR was carried out. TCRdb keeps only in-frame clones here, not all; method: immunoSEQ multiplex PCR. The sample has about 200,000 clones, 77% seen once. The source material was PBMCs. The receptor set was obtained from a woman aged 25-40 years in good health and CMV-seropositive.

As concerns this clone: Additional DNA sequences in this sample encode the identical CDR3. In DNA, the CDR3 is TGCGCCAGCAGCTTGTCTAGCGGAGCCTACAATGAGCAGTTCTTC. Its protein product is CASSLSSGAYNEQFF. This chain uses TRBV5-1 with TRBJ2-1; 7 bases are a match to TRBD2. Germline V CDR1 and CDR2: SGHRS, YFSETQ. V shed 1 base and J 2 bases; nucleotides not matched to a gene: 3. This CDR3 has 15 amino acids.

The chain has TRBV29-1 and TRBJ2-1; 16 bases are a match to TRBD2. The junction had 4 bases not matched to a gene; V was cut back by 5 bases and J by 0 bases. Germline V gene lookup returns CDR1 SQVTM and CDR2 ANQGSEA. The CDR3 runs 17 residues. CDR3 sequence reads: CSVLGLAGGDSYNEQFF. Here the CDR3 DNA reads TGCAGCGTTTTGGGACTAGCGGGGGGGGACTCCTACAATGAGCAGTTCTTC.

In the case of this clone: Mismatch with germline at one junction end may stem from a read error. The chain employs TRBV5-1 and TRBJ2-7; 7 positions agree with TRBD1. Germline loops: CDR1 SGHRS, CDR2 YFSETQ. The CDR3 length is 13 residues. The CDR3 loop reads CVSSRDRSYEQYF. In DNA form, the CDR3 reads TGCGTCAGCAGCAGGGACAGATCCTACGAGCAGTACTTC.

This sequence joins TRBV30 and TRBJ1-5; no firm D call. Per the germline V gene, CDR1 is GTSNPN and CDR2 is SVGIG (reference sequence). The CDR3 totals 13 residues. Trimming stripped 0 bases from V and 4 bases from J, with 7 bases between. The CDR3 nucleotides read TGTGCCTGGAGTGTACGGGAAAATCAGCCCCAGCATTTT. Its translation: CAWSVRENQPQHF.

The CDR3 loop is CASSQDQSSADQETQYF. CDR3 nucleotides: TGCGCCAGCAGCCAAGATCAGTCGTCGGCGGACCAAGAGACCCAGTACTTC. The chain couples TRBV4-3 to TRBJ2-5; D is uncertain. The CDR3 has 17 amino acids. With 0 bases removed from V and 0 bases from J, the gap between germline ends came to 14 bases. Germline V lookup: CDR1 LGHNA, CDR2 YSLEER.

This sequence joins TRBV19 and TRBJ1-5; perhaps TRBD1 as D (5 bases). CDR3 length equals 18 residues. The V end lost 6 bases, the J end lost 2 bases, and 23 bases lay between the germline ends. Germline V gene sequence: CDR1 LNHDA, CDR2 SQIVND (reference sequence). The CDR3 nucleotides are TGTGCCAGTAGCCTACCCACTTGGGGGGTGTTGGGCAATCAGCCCCAGCATTTT. Translating it yields CASSLPTWGVLGNQPQHF.

A few counts support this clone. The chain couples TRBV5-1 to TRBJ2-3; 8 nucleotides align to TRBD2. The J segment lost 11 bases and the V segment lost 1 base, leaving 6 bases of the junction unmatched. CDR1 and CDR2 (germline): SGHRS, YFSETQ. The CDR3 length is 13 residues. The CDR3 loop is CASSLSLAGLQYF. DNA for the CDR3: TGCGCCAGCAGCTTGTCGCTAGCGGGCCTGCAGTATTTT.

The genes are TRBV7-2 and TRBJ1-1; D is unclear. The CDR3 covers 11 residues. CDR1 and CDR2 (germline): SGHTA, FQGNSA. The V end lost 5 bases, the J end lost 5 bases, and 6 bases lay between the germline ends. The CDR3 DNA is TGTGCCAGCAGCCCGCAGACTGAAGCTTTCTTT. This encodes CASSPQTEAFF.

CDR3 loop: CSAEEVAGGWQPQHF. CDR3 DNA sequence: TGCAGCGCCGAGGAGGTGGCAGGGGGCTGGCAGCCCCAGCATTTT. The chain recombines TRBV29-1 with TRBJ1-5, with 8 bases that match TRBD1. This CDR3 spans 15 amino acids. In germline, CDR1 is SQVTM, CDR2 ANQGSEA. Losses at the gene ends were 7 bases for V and 7 bases for J; bases not matched to a gene: 15.

The chain uses TRBV9 and TRBJ2-7, with TRBD1 identical over 9 bases. Germline V gene data show CDR1 as SGDLS and CDR2 as YYNGEE. The CDR3 has 15 residues. V lost 3 bases to trimming and J lost 6 bases; unmatched junction nucleotides: 10. The CDR3 nucleotides are TGTGCCAGCAGCGCTACCGGGACAGGGCCCCGCGAGCAGTACTTC. Its translation: CASSATGTGPREQYF. Looking up the rest from reference TRBV9 and TRBJ2-7 gives the full variable domain: DSGVTQTPKHLITATGQRVTLRCSPRSGDLSVYWYQQSLDQGLQFLIQYYNGEERAKGNILERFSAQQFPDLHSELNLSSLELGDSALYFCASSATGTGPREQYFGPGTRLTVT.

The chain is built from TRBV5-1 and TRBJ1-6; the D gene is possibly TRBD1 (6 bases). The V gene lost 3 bases and the J gene lost 8 bases, with 15 bases spanning the gap. This CDR3 is 15 amino acids long. The germline V gene has CDR1 SGHRS and CDR2 YFSETQ. CDR3 bases: TGCGCCAGCAGCTCGCAGGGGCTGTCGGATTCACCCCTCCACTTT. The encoded protein is CASSSQGLSDSPLHF.